This T cell receptor (beta chain) was sequenced for a study of T-cell reconstitution after alpha-beta-depleted transplantation in children. The CDR3 spans 15 residues. From germline, CDR1 is GTSNPN and CDR2 SVGIG (reference sequence). Trimming left V 3 bases short and J 5 bases short, with 17 bases between. A TCRbeta library incorporating unique molecular identifiers was prepared. MiXCR was run by TCRdb on the PCR reads, yielding one entry per CDR3 protein. This sample yields some 500,000 distinct CDR3 sequences, of which over 25% are seen a single time; around 2.4% belongs to the top ten. The chain employs TRBV30 and TRBJ2-1, with D hard to call. The source material was PBMCs from the stem cell graft donor, sampled from the stem cell graft. This receptor was obtained from a human donor who donated a stem cell graft to a child with aplastic anemia. In nucleotides, the CDR3 is TGTGCCTGGAGCCCCCGAGGTAGCAGTAACAATGAGCAGTTCTTC. Encoded protein: CAWSPRGSSNNEQFF.